This T cell receptor (beta chain) emerged from a study of T cell repertoires in cytomegalovirus infection. Study-wide points: CMV carriers with the relevant HLA were identified by cumulative public TCR beta family frequency. Predominance within the ex vivo response was attributable to HLA-C-restricted CMV-specific TCR beta clonotypes.

In its sample, this clonotype was seen many times. The antigen remains undetermined. One entry per CDR3 protein, called by TCRdb with MiXCR from the reads. The table shows roughly 200,000 distinct CDR3 sequences, with roughly 9.8% occurring only once. The sample consisted of PBMCs. The sequence derives from a human donor in good health (CMV status not recorded). Some clones in this sample may be carry-over from other donors' samples.

Here the CDR3 reads CASSLGGNFYEQYF. CDR3 coding DNA: TGTGCCAGCAGCTTAGGGGGAAATTTCTACGAGCAGTACTTC. The V gene is TRBV7-8, the J gene TRBJ2-7; D is uncertain. Germline V CDR1 and CDR2: SGHVS, FQNEAQ. V was clipped by 1 base and J by 3 bases, with 10 bases between them. The length of the CDR3 is 14 residues.